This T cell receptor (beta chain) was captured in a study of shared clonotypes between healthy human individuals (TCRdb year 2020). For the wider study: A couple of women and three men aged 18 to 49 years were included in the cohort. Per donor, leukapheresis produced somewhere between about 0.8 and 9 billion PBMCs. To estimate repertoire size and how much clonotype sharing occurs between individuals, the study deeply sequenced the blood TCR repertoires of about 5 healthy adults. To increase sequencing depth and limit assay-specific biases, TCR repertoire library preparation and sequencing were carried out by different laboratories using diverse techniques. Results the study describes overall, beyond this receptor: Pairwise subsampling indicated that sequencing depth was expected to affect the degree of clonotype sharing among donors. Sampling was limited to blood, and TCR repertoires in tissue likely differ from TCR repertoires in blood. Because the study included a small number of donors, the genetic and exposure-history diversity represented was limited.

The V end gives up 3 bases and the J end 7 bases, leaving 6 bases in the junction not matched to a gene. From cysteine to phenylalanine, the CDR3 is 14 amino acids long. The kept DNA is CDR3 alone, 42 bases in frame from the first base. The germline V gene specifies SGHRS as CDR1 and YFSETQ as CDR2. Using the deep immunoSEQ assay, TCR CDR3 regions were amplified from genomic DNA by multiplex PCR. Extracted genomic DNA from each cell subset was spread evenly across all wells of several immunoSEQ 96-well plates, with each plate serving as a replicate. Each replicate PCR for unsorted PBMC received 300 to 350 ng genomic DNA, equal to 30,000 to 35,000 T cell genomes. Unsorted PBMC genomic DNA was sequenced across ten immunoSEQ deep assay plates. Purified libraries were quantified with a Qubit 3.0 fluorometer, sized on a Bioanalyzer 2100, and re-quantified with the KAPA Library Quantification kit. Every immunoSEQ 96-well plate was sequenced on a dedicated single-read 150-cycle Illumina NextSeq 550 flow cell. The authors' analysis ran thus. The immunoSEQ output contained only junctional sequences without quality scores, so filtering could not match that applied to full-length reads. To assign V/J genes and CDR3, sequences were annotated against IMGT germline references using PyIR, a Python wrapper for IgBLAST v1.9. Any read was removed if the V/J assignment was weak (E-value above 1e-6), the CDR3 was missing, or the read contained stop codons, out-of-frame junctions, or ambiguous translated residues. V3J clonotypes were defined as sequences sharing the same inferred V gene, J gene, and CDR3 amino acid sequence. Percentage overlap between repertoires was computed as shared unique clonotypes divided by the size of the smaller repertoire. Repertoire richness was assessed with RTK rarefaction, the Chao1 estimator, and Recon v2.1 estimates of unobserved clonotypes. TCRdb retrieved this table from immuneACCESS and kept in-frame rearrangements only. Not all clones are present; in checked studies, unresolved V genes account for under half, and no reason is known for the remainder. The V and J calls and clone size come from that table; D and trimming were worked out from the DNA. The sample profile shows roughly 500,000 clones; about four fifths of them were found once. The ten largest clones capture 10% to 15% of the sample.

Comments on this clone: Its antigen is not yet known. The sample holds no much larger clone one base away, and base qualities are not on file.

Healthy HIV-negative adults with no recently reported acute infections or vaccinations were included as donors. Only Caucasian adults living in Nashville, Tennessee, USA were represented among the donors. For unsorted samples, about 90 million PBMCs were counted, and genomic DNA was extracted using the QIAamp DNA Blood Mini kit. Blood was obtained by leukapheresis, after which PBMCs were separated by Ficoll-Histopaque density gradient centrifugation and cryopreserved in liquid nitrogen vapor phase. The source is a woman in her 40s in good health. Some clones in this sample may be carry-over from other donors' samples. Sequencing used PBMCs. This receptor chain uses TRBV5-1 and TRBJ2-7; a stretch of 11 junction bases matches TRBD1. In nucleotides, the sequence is TGCGCCAGCAGCTGGTGGACAGGGGGCCGGGAGCAGTACTTC. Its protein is CASSWWTGGREQYF.